This T cell receptor (beta chain) was identified in a study of blood T cells in healthy people across ages. Alongside a J-beta primer mix, a sample-barcoded 5' primer served in a second PCR lasting roughly 7 to 11 cycles. TCRdb re-called the 5' RACE reads with MiXCR, one entry per CDR3 protein. The table shows some 700,000 distinct CDR3 sequences, with about a fifth occurring only once. This clonotype was observed a few times. Total RNA, at least 5.5 micrograms per sample, came from PBMCs. The receptor's source is a man aged 65-85 years in good health. Sequencing used blood.

The CDR3 bases are TGCGCCAGCAGCCGGACAGGGGGCTTTACTAGCAACGAGCAGTTCTTC. It yields the protein CASSRTGGFTSNEQFF. The chain uses TRBV5-1 and TRBJ2-1; TRBD1 matches at 11 bases. There are 16 residues in the CDR3. Trimming at V came to 4 bases and at J to 10 bases, leaving 13 bases not matched to a gene. Germline assignment: CDR1 SGHRS and CDR2 YFSETQ.